Below, 19 T cell receptor beta chains from the same sample are listed, as sequenced in a study of blood T cells in healthy people across ages. Alongside a J-beta primer mix, a sample-barcoded 5' primer served in a second PCR lasting roughly 7 to 11 cycles. In TCRdb, the 5' RACE reads were re-called with MiXCR into one record per CDR3 protein. The table includes roughly 860,000 distinct CDR3 sequences, roughly 60% detected once. Sequencing was carried out using blood. Receptors were obtained from a young man in good health.

The rearrangement uses TRBV28 and TRBJ2-3; 8 positions match TRBD1. V dropped 5 bases and J dropped 4; count of bases not matched to a gene: 11. The germline V gene has CDR1 MDHEN and CDR2 SYDVKM. There are 16 residues in the CDR3. CDR3 coding DNA: TGTGCCAGCAGTATAACCGGGACAGGAGTGGCAGATACGCAGTATTTT. Its translation is CASSITGTGVADTQYF.

This clonotype has at least ten counts. This chain connects TRBV9 to TRBJ2-4; D remains ambiguous. CDR1 and CDR2 (germline): SGDLS, YYNGEE. Trimming stripped 3 bases from V and 6 bases from J, with 10 bases between. The CDR3 extends over 13 amino acids. CDR3 DNA: TGTGCCAGCAGCGCGGAAGGCGGAAACATTCAGTACTTC. Translation gives CASSAEGGNIQYF.

This chain joins TRBV24-1 and TRBJ2-3; D call uncertain. The CDR3 has 12 residues. V lost 5 bases to trimming and J lost 1 base, with 3 bases between them. Germline V gene lookup returns CDR1 KGHDR and CDR2 SFDVKD. The CDR3 reads CATSAGTDTQYF. CDR3 DNA sequence: TGTGCCACCAGTGCGGGCACAGATACGCAGTATTTT.

The CDR3, as DNA: TGTGCCAGCAGTTCCTCTGGGGCTCTTGTCTACGAGCAGTACTTC. This codes for CASSSSGALVYEQYF. This chain links TRBV6-5 with TRBJ2-7; perhaps TRBD1 as D (5 bases). This CDR3 contains 15 residues. The V and J ends lost 4 bases and 3 bases respectively, with 16 bases between them. The germline gives CDR1 MNHEY, CDR2 SVGAGI.

This chain uses TRBV7-9 with TRBJ1-1, with D possibly TRBD1 on 5 matching bases. The germline V gene has CDR1 SEHNR and CDR2 FQNEAQ (reference sequence). V dropped 4 bases and J dropped 10 bases, with 16 bases sitting between them. This CDR3 contains 13 residues. The CDR3 DNA sequence: TGTGCCAGCAGCTCCGAAGGGGTTTGGGGAGCTTTCTTT. Encoded protein: CASSSEGVWGAFF.

The V gene is TRBV29-1, the J gene TRBJ2-5; no clear D gene. The V gene's germline CDR1 is SQVTM and CDR2 ANQGSEA. Trimming pared 2 bases from V and 3 bases from J, leaving 16 bases between. The CDR3 spans 15 residues. As DNA, the CDR3 is TGCAGCGTTGAAAAGCCCGGGCCGTTAGAAGAGACCCAGTACTTC. Protein: CSVEKPGPLEETQYF. Complete variable domain (other parts from reference TRBV29-1 and TRBJ2-5): SAVISQKPSRDICQRGTSLTIQCQVDSQVTMMFWYRQQPGQSLTLIATANQGSEATYESGFVIDKFPISRPNLTFSTLTVSNMSPEDSSIYLCSVEKPGPLEETQYFGPGTRLLVL.

The rearrangement uses TRBV7-2 and TRBJ2-4; D unclear. Deletions cut 3 bases from V and 8 bases from J, with 8 bases between. This CDR3 has 12 residues. Germline V lookup: CDR1 SGHTA, CDR2 FQGNSA. The DNA for the CDR3 is TGTGCCAGCAGCTTCGTGGAATACATTCAGTACTTC. This gives the protein CASSFVEYIQYF.

The V call is TRBV29-1, the J call TRBJ2-7; D might be TRBD1 or TRBD2, each matching 6 bases. CDR3 length equals 15 residues. CDR1 and CDR2 (germline): SQVTM, ANQGSEA. Trimming took 7 bases from V and 2 from J, leaving 21 bases between them. In nucleotides, the CDR3 is TGCAGCGCCCGAGGGGGGCAGGGTTCGGCCTACGAGCAGTACTTC. Its protein is CSARGGQGSAYEQYF.

V is TRBV6-2 or TRBV6-3 and J is TRBJ2-5; 13 bases are a match to TRBD2. V gave up 4 bases and J gave up 0 bases; unmatched junction bases: 2. This CDR3 is built from 16 residues. The germline gives CDR1 MNHEY, CDR2 SVGEGT. The CDR3 region is CASSWGTSGDQETQYF. CDR3 bases: TGTGCCAGCAGTTGGGGGACTAGCGGGGACCAAGAGACCCAGTACTTC.

The chain carries TRBV20-1 and TRBJ2-7, with D possibly matching TRBD2 (6 bases). This CDR3 region has 14 residues. V was cut by 2 bases and J by 0 bases, with 11 bases left in between. The germline CDR1 and CDR2 sequences are DFQATT and SNEGSKA (reference sequence). The CDR3 protein is CSARRPGDSYEQYF. CDR3 DNA sequence: TGCAGTGCTAGAAGGCCGGGGGACTCCTACGAGCAGTACTTC.

The chain couples TRBV6-2 or TRBV6-3 to TRBJ2-7, with TRBD2 identical over 13 bases. The CDR3 is made up of 19 amino acids. Germline assignment: CDR1 MNHEY and CDR2 SVGEGT. After removal of 2 bases from V and 4 bases from J, the junction contained 14 bases not matched to a gene. This chain's CDR3 is CASSYLVGLAGAAFYEQYF. CDR3 in DNA: TGTGCCAGCAGTTACCTCGTCGGACTAGCGGGGGCCGCTTTTTACGAGCAGTACTTC.

The chain carries TRBV30 and TRBJ1-3; D gene uncertain. CDR1 is GTSNPN and CDR2 is SVGIG in the germline V gene (reference sequence). V lost 1 base, J lost 2 bases, and 9 bases lay in between. There are 14 residues in the CDR3. The CDR3 DNA sequence: TGTGCCTGGAGTGCCAACCTGGCTGGAAACACCATATATTTT. Its translation: CAWSANLAGNTIYF.

The rearrangement uses TRBV9 and TRBJ2-7; possibly TRBD2 for D (7 bases). The CDR3 is 16 amino acids. CDR1 SGDLS and CDR2 YYNGEE come from the germline V gene. The V gene lost 2 bases and the J gene lost 3 bases, with 18 bases spanning the gap. DNA of the CDR3: TGTGCCAGCAGCGTGGGGGGGGCCAGCGGTATCTACGAGCAGTACTTC. Translation gives CASSVGGASGIYEQYF.

In this sample, this clonotype turned up a few times. CDR3 amino acids: CATSRAWGSNEQFF. As DNA, the CDR3 is TGTGCCACCAGCAGAGCATGGGGGAGCAATGAGCAGTTCTTC. V gene TRBV15 combines with J gene TRBJ2-1, with D perhaps TRBD1 or TRBD2 (5 bases each). The V gene lost 1 base and the J gene lost 6 bases, with 10 bases spanning the gap. Germline V gene data show CDR1 as LNHNV and CDR2 as YYDKDF (reference sequence). The CDR3 contains 14 residues.

Concerning this clonotype itself: One end of the junction is discordant with germline, which a read error may explain. The chain combines TRBV7-7 with TRBJ2-7, with D perhaps given as TRBD1 or TRBD2 (5 bases each). Looked up from germline, CDR1 is SSHAT and CDR2 is FNYEAQ (reference sequence). The CDR3 runs to 17 residues. The CDR3 DNA reads as TGTGCTAGCAGTCCCCAACCGGCAGGGTTGACTACCTACGAGCAGTACTTC. It translates to CASSPQPAGLTTYEQYF.

V usage is TRBV25-1 and J usage is TRBJ1-5; maybe TRBD1 (6 bases). Germline V gene data show CDR1 as MGHDK and CDR2 as SYGVNS. Trimming pared 4 bases from V and 1 base from J, leaving 11 bases between. This CDR3 is built from 15 residues. CDR3 loop: CASSGYGQSNQPQHF. CDR3 nucleotide sequence: TGTGCCAGCAGTGGTTATGGACAGAGCAATCAGCCCCAGCATTTT.

The CDR3, as DNA: TGTGCCAGCAGTTTCCTCGGGACAGGGGTGGACGAGCAGTACTTC. Residues: CASSFLGTGVDEQYF. V and J are TRBV27 and TRBJ2-5; the match to TRBD1 covers 10 bases. The J call may be faulty, since TRBJ2-7 better matches the DNA end. Germline CDR1 and CDR2: MNHEY and SMNVEV (reference sequence). The CDR3 contains 15 residues.

The rearrangement joins TRBV20-1 to TRBJ2-1; a possible D gene is TRBD1 (5 bases). The end of the DNA aligns better with TRBJ2-7, so the J call may be wrong. The germline CDR1 and CDR2 sequences are DFQATT and SNEGSKA (reference sequence). The CDR3 has 15 amino acids. The CDR3: CSARAPRESANEQYF. CDR3 nucleotide sequence: TGCAGTGCTAGAGCTCCCAGGGAATCGGCAAATGAGCAGTACTTC.

V usage is TRBV27 and J usage is TRBJ2-5; TRBD1 matches at 11 bases. The CDR3 is made up of 15 amino acids. Germline lookup yields CDR1 MNHEY and CDR2 SMNVEV (reference sequence). Losses at the gene ends were 5 bases for V and 3 bases for J; bases not matched to a gene: 5. The DNA for the CDR3 is TGTGCCAGCAGTAGGAGGACAGGGGGCGAAGAGACCCAGTACTTC. As protein: CASSRRTGGEETQYF.